A single sample gave rise to the 13 T cell receptor beta chains below, sequenced in a study of cytomegalovirus exposure and HLA in healthy donors. The PCR contained 60 Vbeta and 13 Jbeta primers. This table comes from immunoSEQ multiplex PCR, and its TCRdb copy is limited to in-frame clones, with some not included. The data contain roughly 140,000 clones, around 65% of them singletons. The specimen was PBMCs. Receptor source: a woman aged 30 to 39 in good health and CMV-seropositive.

The rearrangement uses TRBV2 and TRBJ1-2; D is perhaps TRBD1 (6 bases). The CDR3 is 13 amino acids. Germline V gene sequence: CDR1 SNHLY, CDR2 FYNNEI. Trimming stripped 6 bases from V and 8 bases from J, with 16 bases between. The CDR3 DNA reads TGTGCCAGCAGCGGAGGGGGGGCAGAAGGCTACACCTTC. Encoded protein: CASSGGGAEGYTF.

This sequence joins TRBV19 and TRBJ1-6, with 10 nucleotides matching TRBD1. The CDR3 covers 15 residues. Germline CDR1 is LNHDA and CDR2 is SQIVND (reference sequence). Unmatched junction bases numbered 3, after V lost 3 bases and J lost 7 bases. The CDR3 nucleotides are TGTGCCAGTAGTATTGGGACAGGGGAAAATTCACCCCTCCACTTT. Residues: CASSIGTGENSPLHF.

V and J are TRBV4-1 and TRBJ2-3, with 7 bases that match TRBD2. Germline V lookup: CDR1 MGHRA, CDR2 YSYEKL. V trimming: 2 bases; J trimming: 2 bases; junction bases outside the gene matches: 16. The CDR3 runs 19 residues. The DNA for the CDR3 is TGCGCCAGCAGCCAAACGGGACTACGGATAACCTCGATCACAGATACGCAGTATTTT. Translating gives CASSQTGLRITSITDTQYF.

V usage is TRBV13 and J usage is TRBJ2-4, with TRBD1 matching over 9 bases. This CDR3 comprises 15 residues. V was clipped by 5 bases and J by 5 bases; unmatched bases: 7. Germline CDR1 and CDR2: PRHDT and FYEKMQ (reference sequence). CDR3 residues: CASSPLRTGENIQYF. The CDR3 bases are TGTGCCAGCAGCCCCCTTCGGACAGGGGAAAACATTCAGTACTTC. The whole variable domain, filled in from reference TRBV13 and TRBJ2-4, reads AAGVIQSPRHLIKEKRETATLKCYPIPRHDTVYWYQQGPGQDPQFLISFYEKMQSDKGSIPDRFSAQQFSDYHSELNMSSLELGDSALYFCASSPLRTGENIQYFGAGTRLSVL.

CDR3 bases: TGTGCCAGCTCTATAGAAGATTATAAAAACATTCAGTACTTC. This codes for CASSIEDYKNIQYF. The chain combines TRBV19 with TRBJ2-4; D remains ambiguous. This CDR3 region has 14 residues. Germline lookup yields CDR1 LNHDA and CDR2 SQIVND (reference sequence). Trimming shortened V by 9 bases and J by 4 bases, and 16 bases separated the two germline ends.

The rearrangement uses TRBV25-1 and TRBJ1-1; tentative D call: TRBD1 (5 bases). Germline CDR1 MGHDK, CDR2 SYGVNS. Trimming removed 6 bases from V and 0 bases from J, with 14 bases in between. The CDR3 runs to 15 residues. The CDR3 sequence: CASSPQGTVNTEAFF. The CDR3 DNA sequence: TGTGCCAGCAGCCCCCAGGGAACTGTGAACACTGAAGCTTTCTTT. Full variable domain (outside the CDR3, taken from reference TRBV25-1 and TRBJ1-1): EADIYQTPRYLVIGTGKKITLECSQTMGHDKMYWYQQDPGMELHLIHYSYGVNSTEKGDLSSESTVSRIRTEHFPLTLESARPSHTSQYLCASSPQGTVNTEAFFGQGTRLTVV.

The rearrangement links TRBV28 to TRBJ1-2; D is possibly TRBD1 (6 bases). Germline V gene sequence: CDR1 MDHEN, CDR2 SYDVKM. The CDR3 totals 14 residues. V dropped 5 bases and J dropped 0 bases, with 10 bases sitting between them. CDR3 in DNA: TGTGCCAGCAGTCTAGGACAGTCTAACTATGGCTACACCTTC. Translation: CASSLGQSNYGYTF.

In this sample, this clone turned up a few times. The rearrangement links TRBV5-1 to TRBJ1-3, with a weak D call TRBD1 (6 bases). With 4 bases removed from V and 3 bases from J, the gap between germline ends came to 14 bases. The length of the CDR3 is 15 residues. Looked up from germline, CDR1 is SGHRS and CDR2 is YFSETQ. CDR3 DNA sequence: TGCGCCAGCAGCGGGGGACAAAACAGTGGAAACACCATATATTTT. Encoded protein: CASSGGQNSGNTIYF.

The chain couples TRBV21-1 to TRBJ2-5; the D call TRBD2 from the table was never checked on the DNA. TRBV21-1 counts as a pseudogene. The CDR3 length is 14 residues. CDR3 coding DNA: TGTGCCAGCAGCAAAGGGGAGTACCAAGAGACCCAGTACTTC. It yields the protein CASSKGEYQETQYF.

J is TRBJ2-7 and V is TRBV5-4; TRBD2 agrees at 8 bases. The length of the CDR3 is 17 residues. The germline V gene encodes CDR1 SGHNT and CDR2 YYREEE (reference sequence). After removal of 4 bases from V and 1 base from J, the junction contained 13 bases not matched to a gene. In nucleotides, the CDR3 is TGTGCCAGCAGCCCCACGGGAGCGGGAGTCTCGTCCTACGAGCAGTACTTC. Translating gives CASSPTGAGVSSYEQYF.

This sequence joins TRBV6-1 and TRBJ2-7, with D maybe TRBD1 (6 bases). CDR1 is MNHNS, CDR2 SASEGT, per germline. The CDR3 consists of 13 residues. Trimming stripped 6 bases from V and 3 bases from J, with 12 bases between. The CDR3 loop is CASSGQTNYEQYF. CDR3 DNA: TGTGCCAGCAGCGGACAGACAAACTACGAGCAGTACTTC.

This chain connects TRBV5-1 to TRBJ2-7; TRBD2 agrees at 7 bases. Per germline, CDR1 SGHRS and CDR2 YFSETQ. The ends lost 1 base at V and 7 bases at J; junction bases unmatched: 8. This CDR3 spans 14 amino acids. The CDR3 is CASSLQGWEGEQYF. The DNA of the CDR3 is TGCGCCAGCAGCTTGCAAGGATGGGAGGGGGAGCAGTACTTC.

Remarks on this clone: Other DNA sequences in this sample translate to the same CDR3. The rearrangement links TRBV13 to TRBJ2-7; 8 positions match TRBD2. V was clipped by 6 bases and J by 3 bases; unmatched bases: 13. From germline, CDR1 is PRHDT and CDR2 FYEKMQ (reference sequence). The CDR3 totals 16 residues. CDR3 bases: TGTGCCAGCAGAGGGACGAGCGGGAGAGGCTACTACGAGCAGTACTTC. The encoded protein is CASRGTSGRGYYEQYF. The entire variable domain, with the rest obtained from reference TRBV13 and TRBJ2-7, is as follows: AAGVIQSPRHLIKEKRETATLKCYPIPRHDTVYWYQQGPGQDPQFLISFYEKMQSDKGSIPDRFSAQQFSDYHSELNMSSLELGDSALYFCASRGTSGRGYYEQYFGPGTRLTVT.